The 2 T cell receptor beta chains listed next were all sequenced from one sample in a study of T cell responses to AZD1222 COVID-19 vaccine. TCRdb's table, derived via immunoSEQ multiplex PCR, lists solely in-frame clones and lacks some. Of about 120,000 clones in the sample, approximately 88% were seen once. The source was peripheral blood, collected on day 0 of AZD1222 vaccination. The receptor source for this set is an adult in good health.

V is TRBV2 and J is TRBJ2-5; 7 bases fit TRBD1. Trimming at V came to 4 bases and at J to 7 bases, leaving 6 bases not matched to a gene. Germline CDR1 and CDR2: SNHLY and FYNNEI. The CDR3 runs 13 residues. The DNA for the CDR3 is TGTGCCAGCAGTGGACAGGGAAACCCGACCCAGTACTTC. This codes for CASSGQGNPTQYF.

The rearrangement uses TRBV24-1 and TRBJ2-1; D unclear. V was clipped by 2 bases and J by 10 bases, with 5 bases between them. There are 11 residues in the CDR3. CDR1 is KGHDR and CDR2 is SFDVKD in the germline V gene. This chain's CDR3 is CATSDYQEQFF. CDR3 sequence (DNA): TGTGCCACCAGTGATTACCAGGAGCAGTTCTTC.